These 27 T cell receptor beta chains share one sample of origin, sequenced in a study of CD8 T cells in Susac syndrome. When the RNA was reverse transcribed, random hexamers were used with an input of roughly 0.5 to 1 ug. TCRdb passed the immunoSEQ multiplex PCR reads through MiXCR, listing each CDR3 protein once. The sample shows 100,000 to 150,000 distinct CDR3 sequences, approximately 95% of them seen only once. The sequenced sample was CD8+ T cells from PBMCs. These receptors originate from a human donor with multiple sclerosis.

CDR3 nucleotide sequence: TGTGCCAGCAGTTTATTCATGGGGGACGTAGGCACAGATACGCAGTATTTT. Protein product: CASSLFMGDVGTDTQYF. The chain uses TRBV27 and TRBJ2-3, with D possibly called TRBD1 or TRBD2 (5 bases each). The CDR3 loop spans 17 amino acids. CDR1 MNHEY and CDR2 SMNVEV come from the germline V gene (reference sequence). Trimming cost V 1 base and J 1 base, with 15 bases left between them.

V and J are TRBV6-1 and TRBJ1-1; no clear D gene. The CDR3 has 16 amino acids. Trimming pared 3 bases from V and 6 bases from J, leaving 20 bases between. Per germline, CDR1 MNHNS and CDR2 SASEGT. The chain's CDR3 is CASSEVVRLVDAEAFF. The CDR3 DNA follows: TGTGCCAGCAGTGAGGTTGTCCGCCTCGTGGACGCTGAAGCTTTCTTT.

The rearrangement links TRBV7-9 to TRBJ1-1; the D is unclear. Germline V gene lookup returns CDR1 SEHNR and CDR2 FQNEAQ (reference sequence). V gave up 5 bases and J gave up 7 bases, with 8 bases separating them. This CDR3 is built from 11 residues. The CDR3 spells CASSQPFEAFF. CDR3 sequence (DNA): TGTGCCAGCAGCCAGCCATTTGAAGCTTTCTTT.

V and J are TRBV13 and TRBJ2-2; D unresolved. CDR3 length equals 14 residues. Germline V gene sequence: CDR1 PRHDT, CDR2 FYEKMQ (reference sequence). Trimming cost V 4 bases and J 4 bases, with 10 bases left between them. The CDR3 protein is CASSSGPFTGELFF. CDR3 nucleotide sequence: TGTGCCAGCAGCTCGGGCCCTTTCACCGGGGAGCTGTTTTTT.

The J gene is TRBJ2-3, the V gene TRBV7-6, with unresolved D. V was pared by 1 base and J by 1 base, with 9 bases between. Germline V CDR1 and CDR2: SGHVS, FNYEAQ. The length of the CDR3 is 15 residues. The CDR3 sequence is CASSLDTLGTDTQYF. In nucleotides, the CDR3 is TGTGCCAGCAGCTTAGATACACTCGGCACAGATACGCAGTATTTT.

V is TRBV6-1 and J is TRBJ1-5; 9 bases match TRBD1. Trimming took 3 bases from V and 9 from J; bases not matched to a gene: 6. From germline, CDR1 is MNHNS and CDR2 SASEGT. This CDR3 is built from 14 residues. For the CDR3, the DNA is TGTGCCAGCAGTGAGGGGACAGGGCCAGGGCCCCAGCATTTT. Amino acids: CASSEGTGPGPQHF.

The chain carries TRBV6-1 and TRBJ2-3; no clear D gene. The CDR3 sequence is 14 residues long. Trimming removed 5 bases at V and 2 bases at J, with 11 bases between. Germline V gives CDR1 MNHNS, CDR2 SASEGT. The CDR3 region has the DNA TGTGCCAGCAGTCCGCGTAGCTACACAGATACGCAGTATTTT. As protein: CASSPRSYTDTQYF.

The chain recombines TRBV12-3 or TRBV12-4 with TRBJ1-5; no firm D call. There are 12 residues in the CDR3. V dropped 5 bases and J dropped 5 bases, with 7 bases sitting between them. For the CDR3, the DNA is TGTGCCAGCAGTCTCCCTTATCAGCCCCAGCATTTT. Translated, it gives CASSLPYQPQHF.

The CDR3 here is CATSKDRGGYEQYF. The CDR3 DNA is TGTGCCACCAGCAAGGACAGGGGAGGTTACGAGCAGTACTTC. The V call is TRBV15, the J call TRBJ2-7, with 9 bases matching TRBD1. Germline V gene lookup returns CDR1 LNHNV and CDR2 YYDKDF (reference sequence). This CDR3 is 14 amino acids long. J was trimmed by 4 bases and V by 4 bases; bases with no gene match: 5.

The CDR3 here is CASSPDPNTGELFF. DNA for the CDR3: TGTGCCAGCTCACCGGACCCGAACACCGGGGAGCTGTTTTTT. The chain carries TRBV18 and TRBJ2-2; D unresolved. The V and J ends lost 3 bases and 0 bases respectively, with 5 bases between them. Germline CDR1 and CDR2: KGHSH and LQKENI. The CDR3 loop spans 14 amino acids.

This sequence joins TRBV12-3 or TRBV12-4 and TRBJ1-6; 9 nucleotides match TRBD1. This CDR3 has 18 amino acids. V gave up 3 bases and J gave up 7 bases; unmatched junction bases: 13. The CDR3 DNA reads as TGTGCCAGCAGTTTGGCCCCGGTGGGACAGGGCGAGAATTCACCCCTCCACTTT. Translating it yields CASSLAPVGQGENSPLHF.

The V gene is TRBV13, the J gene TRBJ1-2; 9 positions match TRBD1. The ends lost 0 bases at V and 4 bases at J; junction bases unmatched: 3. CDR1 and CDR2 from the germline V gene are PRHDT and FYEKMQ (reference sequence). The CDR3 loop spans 15 amino acids. The DNA for the CDR3 is TGTGCCAGCAGCTTAGGGACAGGGGGTCCCTATGGCTACACCTTC. The encoded protein is CASSLGTGGPYGYTF.

The chain carries TRBV6-1 and TRBJ2-7; 12 nucleotides agree with TRBD2. CDR3 length: 15 amino acids. Germline assignment: CDR1 MNHNS and CDR2 SASEGT. V shed 7 bases and J 2 bases; nucleotides not matched to a gene: 6. CDR3 DNA: TGTGCCAGCACCCGGACTAGCGGGGCCGCCTACGAGCAGTACGTC. Translating gives CASTRTSGAAYEQYV.

This chain joins TRBV24-1 and TRBJ2-7; D gene ambiguous. The V and J ends lost 5 bases and 0 bases respectively, with 13 bases between them. The CDR3 is made up of 15 amino acids. CDR1 and CDR2 from the germline V gene are KGHDR and SFDVKD. CDR3: CATSVFAPSSYEQYV. In DNA, the CDR3 is TGTGCCACCAGTGTATTTGCGCCGAGCTCCTACGAGCAGTACGTC.

The V call is TRBV10-3, the J call TRBJ2-3; tentatively, D is TRBD2 (6 bases). The CDR3 has 16 residues. Between the trimmed V and J ends, which lost 6 bases and 1 base, there was a span of 17 bases. Germline assignment: CDR1 ENHRY and CDR2 SYGVKD. The CDR3 region is CAISVPGGGGTDTQYF. The CDR3 bases are TGTGCCATCAGCGTCCCTGGGGGAGGTGGCACAGATACGCAGTATTTT.

The rearrangement links TRBV7-6 to TRBJ2-7; 7 bases match TRBD1. With 4 bases clipped from V and 1 base from J, the junction kept 4 bases outside the gene matches. The CDR3 contains 14 residues. In germline, CDR1 is SGHVS, CDR2 FNYEAQ. In nucleotides, the CDR3 is TGTGCCAGCAGCTCGGGACAGCGATCCTACGAGCAGTACTTC. Amino acid sequence: CASSSGQRSYEQYF.

This clonotype appeared once. CDR3 region: CACLVEGAGNYGYTF. The CDR3 DNA sequence: TGTGCCTGCTTAGTCGAGGGGGCAGGCAACTATGGCTACACCTTC. V and J are TRBV12-3 or TRBV12-4 and TRBJ1-2, with TRBD1 matching 7 bases. Trimming took 11 bases from V and 2 from J; bases not matched to a gene: 14. The CDR3 is made up of 15 amino acids.

The chain links TRBV27 to TRBJ1-1, with D uncertain. This CDR3 region has 15 residues. The V gene lost 0 bases and the J gene lost 1 base, with 9 bases spanning the gap. The germline V gene encodes CDR1 MNHEY and CDR2 SMNVEV (reference sequence). The CDR3 nucleotides are TGTGCCAGCAGTTTATCAGGTCCAGAGAACACTGAAGCTTTCTTT. This encodes CASSLSGPENTEAFF.

J is TRBJ1-2 and V is TRBV3-1; 7 bases map to TRBD1. This CDR3 region has 14 residues. Germline CDR1 LGHDT, CDR2 YNNKEL (reference sequence). The V gene end was trimmed by 0 bases and the J gene end by 7 bases; junction bases not matched to a gene: 5. The CDR3: CASSQDEGAGGYTF. CDR3 coding DNA: TGTGCCAGCAGCCAAGACGAGGGGGCTGGTGGCTACACCTTC.

This clonotype has a single count. The chain joins TRBV20-1 to TRBJ2-5; D is undetermined. The CDR3 is 15 residues long. Germline V gene sequence: CDR1 DFQATT, CDR2 SNEGSKA (reference sequence). V was clipped by 3 bases and J by 4 bases, with 18 bases between them. The chain's CDR3 is CSASEAGSWRETQYF. The CDR3 nucleotides are TGCAGTGCTAGTGAGGCAGGTAGCTGGCGAGAGACCCAGTACTTC.

This sequence joins TRBV7-9 and TRBJ2-7; D possibly corresponds to TRBD1 (6 bases). This CDR3 is built from 10 residues. V lost 10 bases, J lost 4 bases, and 8 bases lay in between. Germline-derived CDR1 and CDR2 are SEHNR and FQNEAQ (reference sequence). The CDR3 sequence is CATGEYEQYF. In DNA, the CDR3 is TGTGCCACAGGGGAGTACGAGCAGTACTTC.

The chain links TRBV28 to TRBJ1-1, with D tentatively TRBD1 (5 bases). This CDR3 comprises 14 residues. In germline, CDR1 is MDHEN, CDR2 SYDVKM. The V and J ends lost 8 bases and 6 bases respectively, with 19 bases between them. In DNA form, the CDR3 reads TGTGCCAGCGGGGGGAGGACACCGACCCCTGAAGCTTTCTTT. It translates to CASGGRTPTPEAFF. Based on the CDR3 plus reference TRBV28 and TRBJ1-1, the full variable domain is DVKVTQSSRYLVKRTGEKVFLECVQDMDHENMFWYRQDPGLGLRLIYFSYDVKMKEKGDIPEGYSVSREKKERFSLILESASTNQTSMYLCASGGRTPTPEAFFGQGTRLTVV.

The V gene is TRBV5-4, the J gene TRBJ1-1; tentative D call: TRBD1 (5 bases). Trimming pared 0 bases from V and 0 bases from J, leaving 15 bases between. The CDR3 totals 17 residues. The V gene's germline CDR1 is SGHNT and CDR2 YYREEE (reference sequence). The CDR3, as DNA: TGTGCCAGCAGCTTGGTGGCCCAGGGATTTCTGAACACTGAAGCTTTCTTT. Encoded protein: CASSLVAQGFLNTEAFF.

The V call is TRBV25-1, the J call TRBJ2-3, with D unresolved. The germline gives CDR1 MGHDK, CDR2 SYGVNS. Trimming stripped 9 bases from V and 4 bases from J, with 8 bases between. The CDR3 is 11 residues long. This chain's CDR3 is CASSWADTQYF. The CDR3 DNA reads TGTGCCAGTTCCTGGGCAGATACGCAGTATTTT.

V and J are TRBV5-6 and TRBJ2-1; TRBD2 matches at 8 bases. This CDR3 is 16 amino acids long. Germline CDR1 is SGHDT and CDR2 is YYEEEE. Trimming took 1 base from V and 7 from J; bases not matched to a gene: 10. The CDR3 DNA reads as TGTGCCAGCAGCTTGAACGGGGGGGCCCCGGGGAATGAGCAGTTCTTC. It translates to CASSLNGGAPGNEQFF.

The count of this clonotype is one. V and J are TRBV5-4 and TRBJ2-3; D not resolved. The CDR3 spans 13 residues. Germline lookup yields CDR1 SGHNT and CDR2 YYREEE (reference sequence). V lost 6 bases and J lost 1, with 9 bases in between. The CDR3 DNA follows: TGTGCCAGCAAATCGATCGGCACAGATACGCAGTATTTT. This translates into CASKSIGTDTQYF.

This clonotype has a handful of counts. The chain employs TRBV30 and TRBJ2-7, with D unresolved. The V gene's germline CDR1 is GTSNPN and CDR2 SVGIG (reference sequence). The CDR3 runs 13 residues. V shed 3 bases and J shed 0 bases, with 9 bases lying between them. DNA for the CDR3: TGTGCCTGGAGCGCACGTACCTCCTACGAGCAGTACGTC. Its translation: CAWSARTSYEQYV.